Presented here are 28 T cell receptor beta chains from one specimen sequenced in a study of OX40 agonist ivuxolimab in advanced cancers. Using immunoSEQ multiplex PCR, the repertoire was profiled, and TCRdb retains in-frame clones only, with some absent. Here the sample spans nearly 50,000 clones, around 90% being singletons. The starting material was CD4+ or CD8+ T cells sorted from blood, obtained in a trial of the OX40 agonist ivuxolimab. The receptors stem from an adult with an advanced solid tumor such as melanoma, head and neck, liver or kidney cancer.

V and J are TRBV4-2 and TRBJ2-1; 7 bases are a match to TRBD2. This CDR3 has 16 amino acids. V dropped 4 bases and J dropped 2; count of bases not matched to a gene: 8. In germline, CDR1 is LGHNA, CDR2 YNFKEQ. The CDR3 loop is CASSPLAATTYNEQFF. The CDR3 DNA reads TGTGCCAGCAGCCCCCTAGCGGCAACTACCTACAATGAGCAGTTCTTC.

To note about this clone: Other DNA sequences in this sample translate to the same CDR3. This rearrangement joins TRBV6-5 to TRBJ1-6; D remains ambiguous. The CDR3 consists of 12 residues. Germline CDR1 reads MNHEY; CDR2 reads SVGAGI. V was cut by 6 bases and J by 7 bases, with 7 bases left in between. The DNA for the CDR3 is TGTGCCAGCAGGCCACTAAATTCACCCCTCCACTTT. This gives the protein CASRPLNSPLHF.

CDR3 coding DNA: TGTGCCAGCAGCCGGACCCTAAACACCATATATTTT. This translates into CASSRTLNTIYF. The gene calls are TRBV11-1 and TRBJ1-3; D is undetermined. The CDR3 extends over 12 amino acids. Trimming removed 5 bases from V and 6 bases from J, with 8 bases in between. CDR1 SGHAT and CDR2 FQDESV come from the germline V gene (reference sequence). The entire variable domain, with the rest obtained from reference TRBV11-1 and TRBJ1-3, is as follows: EAEVAQSPRYKITEKSQAVAFWCDPISGHATLYWYRQILGQGPELLVQFQDESVVDDSQLPKDRFSAERLKGVDSTLKIQPAELGDSAMYLCASSRTLNTIYFGEGSWLTVV.

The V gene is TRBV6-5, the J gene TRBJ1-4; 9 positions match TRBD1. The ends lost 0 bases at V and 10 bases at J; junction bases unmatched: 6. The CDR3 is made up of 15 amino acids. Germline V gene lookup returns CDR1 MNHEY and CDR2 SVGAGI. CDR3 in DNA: TGTGCCAGCAGTTACTCGTCTCCGGGACAGGGAAAACTGTTTTTT. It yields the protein CASSYSSPGQGKLFF.

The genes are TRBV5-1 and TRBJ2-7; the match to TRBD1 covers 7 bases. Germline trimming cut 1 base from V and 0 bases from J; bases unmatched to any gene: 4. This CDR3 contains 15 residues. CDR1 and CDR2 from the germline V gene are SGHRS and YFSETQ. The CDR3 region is CASSLFPGGSYEQYV. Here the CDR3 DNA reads TGCGCCAGCAGCTTGTTTCCAGGGGGCTCCTACGAGCAGTACGTC.

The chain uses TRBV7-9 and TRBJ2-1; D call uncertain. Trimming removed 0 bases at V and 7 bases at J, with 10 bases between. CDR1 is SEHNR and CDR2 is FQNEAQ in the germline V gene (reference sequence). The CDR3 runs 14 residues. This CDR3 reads CASSLAVGYNEQFF. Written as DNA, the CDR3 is TGTGCCAGCAGCTTAGCGGTCGGGTATAATGAGCAGTTCTTC.

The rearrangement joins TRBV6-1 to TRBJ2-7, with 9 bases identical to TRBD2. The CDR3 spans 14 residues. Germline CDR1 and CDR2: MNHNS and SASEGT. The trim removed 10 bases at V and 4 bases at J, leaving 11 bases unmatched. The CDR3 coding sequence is TGTGCCACCCTCTGGAAAGCGGGGGGTTACGAGCAGTACGTC. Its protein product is CATLWKAGGYEQYV.

CDR3 sequence reads: CASKTGGPIYNEQFF. CDR3 DNA sequence: TGCGCCAGCAAAACCGGGGGGCCAATCTACAATGAGCAGTTCTTC. The chain combines TRBV5-1 with TRBJ2-1, with a possible D match to TRBD2 (7 bases). Germline V gene lookup returns CDR1 SGHRS and CDR2 YFSETQ. This CDR3 has 15 residues. Trimming removed 6 bases from V and 3 bases from J, with 16 bases in between.

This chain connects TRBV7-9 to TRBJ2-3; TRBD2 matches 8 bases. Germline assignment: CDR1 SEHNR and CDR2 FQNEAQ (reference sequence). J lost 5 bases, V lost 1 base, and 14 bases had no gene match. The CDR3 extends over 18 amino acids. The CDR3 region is CASSLVPSGFTFLDTQYF. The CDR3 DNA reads TGTGCCAGCAGCTTAGTCCCTAGCGGGTTTACTTTTTTAGATACGCAGTATTTT. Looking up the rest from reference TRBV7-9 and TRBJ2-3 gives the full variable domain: DTGVSQNPRHKITKRGQNVTFRCDPISEHNRLYWYRQTLGQGPEFLTYFQNEAQLEKSRLLSDRFSAERPKGSFSTLEIQRTEQGDSAMYLCASSLVPSGFTFLDTQYFGPGTRLTVL.

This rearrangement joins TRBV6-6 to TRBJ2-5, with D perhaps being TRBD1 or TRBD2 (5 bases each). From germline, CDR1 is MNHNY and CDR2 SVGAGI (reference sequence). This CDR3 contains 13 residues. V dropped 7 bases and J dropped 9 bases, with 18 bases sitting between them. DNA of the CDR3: TGTGCCAGCACCCGGGACCGACGTACCCCCCAGTACTTC. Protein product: CASTRDRRTPQYF.

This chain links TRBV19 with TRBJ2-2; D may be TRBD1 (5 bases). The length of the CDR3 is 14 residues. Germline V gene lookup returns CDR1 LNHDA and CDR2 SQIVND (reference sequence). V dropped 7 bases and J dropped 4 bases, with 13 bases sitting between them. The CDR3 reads CASTSTVSTGELFF. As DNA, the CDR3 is TGTGCCAGTACCTCGACAGTTTCCACCGGGGAGCTGTTTTTT. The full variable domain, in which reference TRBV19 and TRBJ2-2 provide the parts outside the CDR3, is DGGITQSPKYLFRKEGQNVTLSCEQNLNHDAMYWYRQDPGQGLRLIYYSQIVNDFQKGDIAEGYSVSREKKESFPLTVTSAQKNPTAFYLCASTSTVSTGELFFGEGSRLTVL.

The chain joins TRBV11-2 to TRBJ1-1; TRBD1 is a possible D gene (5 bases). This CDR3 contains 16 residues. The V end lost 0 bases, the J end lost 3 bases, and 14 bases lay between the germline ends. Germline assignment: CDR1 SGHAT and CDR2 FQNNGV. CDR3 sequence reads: CASSLDSRQGYTEAFF. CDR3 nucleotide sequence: TGTGCCAGCAGCTTAGATAGTAGGCAGGGTTACACTGAAGCTTTCTTT. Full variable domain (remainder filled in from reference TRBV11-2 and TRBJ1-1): EAGVAQSPRYKIIEKRQSVAFWCNPISGHATLYWYQQILGQGPKLLIQFQNNGVVDDSQLPKDRFSAERLKGVDSTLKIQPAKLEDSAVYLCASSLDSRQGYTEAFFGQGTRLTVV.

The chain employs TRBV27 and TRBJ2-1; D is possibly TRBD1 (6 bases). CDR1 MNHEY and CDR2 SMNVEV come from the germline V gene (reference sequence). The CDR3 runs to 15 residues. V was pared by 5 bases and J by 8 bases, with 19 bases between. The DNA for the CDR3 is TGTGCCAGCAGTCCCTTTAATCAGGGGTGGGATGAGCAGTTCTTC. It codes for CASSPFNQGWDEQFF.

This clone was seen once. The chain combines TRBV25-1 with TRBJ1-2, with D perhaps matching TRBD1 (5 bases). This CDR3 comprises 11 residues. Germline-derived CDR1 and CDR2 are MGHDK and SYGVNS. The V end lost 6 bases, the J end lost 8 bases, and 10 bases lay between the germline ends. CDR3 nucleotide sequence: TGTGCCAGCAGATGGGGACGGGGCTACACCTTC. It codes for CASRWGRGYTF.

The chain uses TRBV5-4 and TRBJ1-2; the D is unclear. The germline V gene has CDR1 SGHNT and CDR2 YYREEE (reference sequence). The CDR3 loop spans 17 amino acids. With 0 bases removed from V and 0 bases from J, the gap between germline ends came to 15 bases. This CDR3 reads CASSLAAYPLANYGYTF. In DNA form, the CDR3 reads TGTGCCAGCAGCTTGGCGGCTTACCCTTTAGCTAACTATGGCTACACCTTC.

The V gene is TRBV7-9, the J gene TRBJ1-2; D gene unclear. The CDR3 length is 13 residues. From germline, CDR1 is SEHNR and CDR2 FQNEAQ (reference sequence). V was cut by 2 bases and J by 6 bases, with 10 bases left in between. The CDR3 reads CASSLTDGDGYTF. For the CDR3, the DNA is TGTGCCAGCAGCTTAACGGACGGGGATGGCTACACCTTC.

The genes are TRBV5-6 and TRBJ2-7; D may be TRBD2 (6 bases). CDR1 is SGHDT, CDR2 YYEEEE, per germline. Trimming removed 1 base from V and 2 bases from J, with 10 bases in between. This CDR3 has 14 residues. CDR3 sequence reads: CASSLMGTPYEQYF. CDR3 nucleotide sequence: TGTGCCAGCAGCTTGATGGGGACTCCCTACGAGCAGTACTTC. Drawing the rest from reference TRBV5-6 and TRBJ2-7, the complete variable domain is DAGVTQSPTHLIKTRGQQVTLRCSPKSGHDTVSWYQQALGQGPQFIFQYYEEEERQRGNFPDRFSGHQFPNYSSELNVNALLLGDSALYLCASSLMGTPYEQYFGPGTRLTVT.

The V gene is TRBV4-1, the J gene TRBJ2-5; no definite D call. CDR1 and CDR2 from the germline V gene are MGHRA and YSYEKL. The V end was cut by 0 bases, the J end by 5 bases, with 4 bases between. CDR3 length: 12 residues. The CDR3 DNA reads TGCGCCAGCAGCCAAGATCACGAGACCCAGTACTTC. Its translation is CASSQDHETQYF.

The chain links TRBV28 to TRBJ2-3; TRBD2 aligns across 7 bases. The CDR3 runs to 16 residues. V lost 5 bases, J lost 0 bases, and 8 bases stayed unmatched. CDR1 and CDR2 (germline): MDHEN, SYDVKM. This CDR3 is CASSPYGLDSTDTQYF. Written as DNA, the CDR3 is TGTGCCAGCAGTCCTTATGGACTAGATAGCACAGATACGCAGTATTTT.

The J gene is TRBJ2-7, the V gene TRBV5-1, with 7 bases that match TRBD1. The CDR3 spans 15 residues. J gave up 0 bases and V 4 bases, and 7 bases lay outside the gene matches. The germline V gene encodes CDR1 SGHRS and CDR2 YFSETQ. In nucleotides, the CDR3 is TGCGCCAGCAGCATAGGACAGGATTTCTCCTACGAGCAGTACTTC. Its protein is CASSIGQDFSYEQYF.

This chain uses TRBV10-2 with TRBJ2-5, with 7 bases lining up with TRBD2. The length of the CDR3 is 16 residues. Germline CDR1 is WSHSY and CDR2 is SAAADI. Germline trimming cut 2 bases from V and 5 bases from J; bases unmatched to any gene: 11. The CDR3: CASSELAGPGGETQYF. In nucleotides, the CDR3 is TGCGCCAGCAGTGAGCTTGCGGGCCCCGGGGGGGAGACCCAGTACTTC.

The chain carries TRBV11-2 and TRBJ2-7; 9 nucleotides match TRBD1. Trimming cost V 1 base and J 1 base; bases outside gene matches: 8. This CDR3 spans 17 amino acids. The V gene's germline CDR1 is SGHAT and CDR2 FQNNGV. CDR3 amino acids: CASSLATGGGRSYEQYV. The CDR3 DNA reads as TGTGCCAGCAGCTTAGCAACAGGGGGCGGTCGGTCCTACGAGCAGTACGTC.

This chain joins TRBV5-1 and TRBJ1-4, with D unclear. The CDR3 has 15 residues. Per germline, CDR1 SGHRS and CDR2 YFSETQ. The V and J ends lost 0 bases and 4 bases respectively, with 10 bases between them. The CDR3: CASSLGGLGNEKLFF. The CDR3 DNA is TGCGCCAGCAGCTTGGGGGGATTGGGTAATGAAAAACTGTTTTTT. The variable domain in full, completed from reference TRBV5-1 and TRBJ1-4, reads KAGVTQTPRYLIKTRGQQVTLSCSPISGHRSVSWYQQTPGQGLQFLFEYFSETQRNKGNFPGRFSGRQFSNSRSEMNVSTLELGDSALYLCASSLGGLGNEKLFFGSGTQLSVL.

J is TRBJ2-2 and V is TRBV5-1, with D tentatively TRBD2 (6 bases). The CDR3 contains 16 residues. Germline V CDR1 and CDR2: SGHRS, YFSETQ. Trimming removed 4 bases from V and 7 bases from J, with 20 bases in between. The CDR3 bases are TGCGCCAGCAGCCCCTCCTTGGCGGGGTTGGACGGGGAGCTGTTTTTT. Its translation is CASSPSLAGLDGELFF. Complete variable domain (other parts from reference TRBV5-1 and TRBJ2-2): KAGVTQTPRYLIKTRGQQVTLSCSPISGHRSVSWYQQTPGQGLQFLFEYFSETQRNKGNFPGRFSGRQFSNSRSEMNVSTLELGDSALYLCASSPSLAGLDGELFFGEGSRLTVL.

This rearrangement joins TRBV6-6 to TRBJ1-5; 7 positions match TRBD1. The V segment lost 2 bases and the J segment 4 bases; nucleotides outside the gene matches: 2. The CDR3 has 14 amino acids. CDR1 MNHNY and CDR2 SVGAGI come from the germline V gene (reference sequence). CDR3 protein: CASSYKTGNQPQHF. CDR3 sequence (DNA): TGTGCCAGCAGTTACAAGACAGGGAATCAGCCCCAGCATTTT.

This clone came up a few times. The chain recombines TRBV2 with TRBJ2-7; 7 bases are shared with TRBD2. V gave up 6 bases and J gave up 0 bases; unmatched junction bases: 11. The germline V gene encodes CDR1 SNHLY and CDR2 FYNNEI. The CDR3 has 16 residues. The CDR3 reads CASSFRDYVSSYEQYF. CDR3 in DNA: TGTGCCAGCAGCTTCCGGGACTACGTTTCCTCCTACGAGCAGTACTTC.

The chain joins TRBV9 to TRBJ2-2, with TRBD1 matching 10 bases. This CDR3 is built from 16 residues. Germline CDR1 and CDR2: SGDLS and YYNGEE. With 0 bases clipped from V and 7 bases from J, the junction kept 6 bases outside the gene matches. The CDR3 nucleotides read TGTGCCAGCAGCGTAGGGGACAGGGGTCATGGCGGGGAGCTGTTTTTT. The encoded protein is CASSVGDRGHGGELFF. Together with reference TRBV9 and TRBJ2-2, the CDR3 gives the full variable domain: DSGVTQTPKHLITATGQRVTLRCSPRSGDLSVYWYQQSLDQGLQFLIQYYNGEERAKGNILERFSAQQFPDLHSELNLSSLELGDSALYFCASSVGDRGHGGELFFGEGSRLTVL.

The CDR3 sequence: CASSPVGAGLAGVTDTQYF. The DNA for the CDR3 is TGTGCCAGCAGCCCCGTGGGGGCAGGGCTAGCGGGGGTCACAGATACGCAGTATTTT. The chain has TRBV7-3 and TRBJ2-3, with 10 bases aligning to TRBD2. The CDR3 is made up of 19 amino acids. CDR1 is SGHTA, CDR2 FQGTGA, per germline. V shed 5 bases, J shed 2 bases, and the junction held 16 bases outside the gene matches.